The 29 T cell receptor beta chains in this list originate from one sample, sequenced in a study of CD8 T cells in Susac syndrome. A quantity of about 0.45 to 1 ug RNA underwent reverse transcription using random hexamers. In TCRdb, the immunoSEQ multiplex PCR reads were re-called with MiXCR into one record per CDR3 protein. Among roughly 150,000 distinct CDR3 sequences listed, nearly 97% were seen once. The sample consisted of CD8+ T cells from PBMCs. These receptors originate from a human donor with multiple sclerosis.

As DNA, the CDR3 is TGTGCCAGCAGCTTAGTATGGGGGGGGAACAATGAGCAGTTCTTC. It encodes CASSLVWGGNNEQFF. V and J are TRBV11-2 and TRBJ2-1; 7 bases fit TRBD2. Per germline, CDR1 SGHAT and CDR2 FQNNGV. This CDR3 contains 15 residues. The ends lost 1 base at V and 5 bases at J; junction bases unmatched: 5.

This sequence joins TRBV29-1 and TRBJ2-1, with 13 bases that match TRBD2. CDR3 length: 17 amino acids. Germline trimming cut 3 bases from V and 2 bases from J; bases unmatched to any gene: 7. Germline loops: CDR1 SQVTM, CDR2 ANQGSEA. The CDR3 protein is CSVDPRTSGGPYNEQFF. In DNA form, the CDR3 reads TGCAGCGTTGACCCCCGGACTAGCGGGGGACCCTACAATGAGCAGTTCTTC.

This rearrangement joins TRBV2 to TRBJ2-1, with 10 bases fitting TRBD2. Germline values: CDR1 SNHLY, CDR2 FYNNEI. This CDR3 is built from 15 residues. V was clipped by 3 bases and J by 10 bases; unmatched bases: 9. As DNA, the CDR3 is TGTGCCAGCAGTGACCTAGCGGGGGTGTCATGGGAGCAGTTCTTC. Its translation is CASSDLAGVSWEQFF.

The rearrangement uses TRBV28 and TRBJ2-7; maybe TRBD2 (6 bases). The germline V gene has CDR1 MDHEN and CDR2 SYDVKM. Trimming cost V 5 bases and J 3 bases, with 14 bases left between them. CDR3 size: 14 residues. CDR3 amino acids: CASSRQPGVYEQYV. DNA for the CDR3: TGTGCCAGCAGTCGCCAGCCGGGGGTCTACGAGCAGTACGTC.

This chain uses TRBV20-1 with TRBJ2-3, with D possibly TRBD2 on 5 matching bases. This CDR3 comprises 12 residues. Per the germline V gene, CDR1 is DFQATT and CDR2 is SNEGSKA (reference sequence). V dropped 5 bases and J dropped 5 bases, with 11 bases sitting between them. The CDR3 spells CSAQTGIDTQYF. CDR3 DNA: TGCAGTGCTCAAACGGGGATAGATACGCAGTATTTT.

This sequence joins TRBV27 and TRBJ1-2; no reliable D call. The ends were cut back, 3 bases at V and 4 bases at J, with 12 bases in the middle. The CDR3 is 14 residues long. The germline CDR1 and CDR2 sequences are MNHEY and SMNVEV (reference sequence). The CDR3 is CASSLGRASYGYTF. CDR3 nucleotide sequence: TGTGCCAGCAGTTTGGGGAGGGCTAGCTATGGCTACACCTTC.

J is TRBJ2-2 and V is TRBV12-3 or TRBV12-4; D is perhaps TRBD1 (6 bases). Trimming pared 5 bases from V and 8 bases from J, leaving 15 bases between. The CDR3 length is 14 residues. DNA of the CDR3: TGTGCCAGCAGTCCCTTGCCAGGGGCGGGGGAGCTGTTTTTT. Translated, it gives CASSPLPGAGELFF.

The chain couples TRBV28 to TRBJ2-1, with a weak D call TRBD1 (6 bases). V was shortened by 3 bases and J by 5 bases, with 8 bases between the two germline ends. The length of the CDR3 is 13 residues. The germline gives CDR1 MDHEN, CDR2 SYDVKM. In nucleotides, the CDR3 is TGTGCCAGCAGTTTGCGGACAGACAATGAGCAGTTCTTC. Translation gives CASSLRTDNEQFF.

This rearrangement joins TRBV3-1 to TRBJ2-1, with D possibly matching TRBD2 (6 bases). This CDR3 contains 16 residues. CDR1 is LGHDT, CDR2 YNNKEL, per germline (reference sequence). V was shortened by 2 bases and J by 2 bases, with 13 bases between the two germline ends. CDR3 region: CASSQTPGGPYNEQFF. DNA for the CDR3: TGTGCCAGCAGCCAAACCCCCGGGGGTCCCTACAATGAGCAGTTCTTC.

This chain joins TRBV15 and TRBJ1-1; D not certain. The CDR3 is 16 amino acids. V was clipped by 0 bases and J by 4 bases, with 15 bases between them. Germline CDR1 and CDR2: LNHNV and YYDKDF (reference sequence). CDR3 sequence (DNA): TGTGCCACCAGCAGAGATCAAGGGCGTACGATCACTGAAGCTTTCTTT. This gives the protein CATSRDQGRTITEAFF.

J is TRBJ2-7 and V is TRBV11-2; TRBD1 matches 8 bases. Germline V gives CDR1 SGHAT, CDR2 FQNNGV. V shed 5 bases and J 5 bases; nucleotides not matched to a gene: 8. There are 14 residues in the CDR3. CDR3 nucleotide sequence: TGTGCCAGCAGCCCAAATTCCAGGGGGCACGAGCAGTACGTC. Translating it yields CASSPNSRGHEQYV.

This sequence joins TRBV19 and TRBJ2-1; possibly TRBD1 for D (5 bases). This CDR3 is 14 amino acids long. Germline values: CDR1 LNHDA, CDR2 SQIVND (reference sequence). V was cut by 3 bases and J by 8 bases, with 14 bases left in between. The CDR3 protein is CASSMIEQGYEQFF. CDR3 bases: TGTGCCAGTAGTATGATTGAGCAGGGCTATGAGCAGTTCTTC.

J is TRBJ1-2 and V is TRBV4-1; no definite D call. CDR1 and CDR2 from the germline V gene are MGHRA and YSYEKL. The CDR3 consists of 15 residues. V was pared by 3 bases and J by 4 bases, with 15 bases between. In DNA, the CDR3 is TGCGCCAGCAGCCACCCAAGGACTATCCCCTATGGCTACACCTTC. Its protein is CASSHPRTIPYGYTF.

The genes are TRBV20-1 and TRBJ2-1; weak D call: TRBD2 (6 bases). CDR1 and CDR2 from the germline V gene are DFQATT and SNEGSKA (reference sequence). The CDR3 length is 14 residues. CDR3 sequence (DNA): TGCAGCTACCCCCGGGGGAGCTCCTACAATGAGCAGTTCTTC. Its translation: CSYPRGSSYNEQFF.

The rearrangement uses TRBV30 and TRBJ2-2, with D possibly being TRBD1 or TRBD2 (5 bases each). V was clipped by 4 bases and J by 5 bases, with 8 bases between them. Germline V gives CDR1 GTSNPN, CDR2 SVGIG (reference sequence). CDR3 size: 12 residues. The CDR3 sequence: CAWTWGTGELFF. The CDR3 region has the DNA TGTGCCTGGACGTGGGGGACCGGGGAGCTGTTTTTT.

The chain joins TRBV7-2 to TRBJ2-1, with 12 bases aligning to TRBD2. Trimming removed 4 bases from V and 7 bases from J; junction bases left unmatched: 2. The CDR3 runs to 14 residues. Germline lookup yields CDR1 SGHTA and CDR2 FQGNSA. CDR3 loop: CASSYGLAGNEQFF. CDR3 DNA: TGTGCCAGCAGCTATGGACTAGCGGGGAATGAGCAGTTCTTC. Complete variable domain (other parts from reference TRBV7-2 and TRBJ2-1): GAGVSQSPSNKVTEKGKDVELRCDPISGHTALYWYRQSLGQGLEFLIYFQGNSAPDKSGLPSDRFSAERTGGSVSTLTIQRTQQEDSAVYLCASSYGLAGNEQFFGPGTRLTVL.

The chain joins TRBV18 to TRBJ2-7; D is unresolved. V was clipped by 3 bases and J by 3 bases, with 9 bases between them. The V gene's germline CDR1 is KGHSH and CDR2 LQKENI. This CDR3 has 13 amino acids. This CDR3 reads CASSPRENYEQYV. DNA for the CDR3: TGTGCCAGCTCACCTCGAGAAAACTACGAGCAGTACGTC.

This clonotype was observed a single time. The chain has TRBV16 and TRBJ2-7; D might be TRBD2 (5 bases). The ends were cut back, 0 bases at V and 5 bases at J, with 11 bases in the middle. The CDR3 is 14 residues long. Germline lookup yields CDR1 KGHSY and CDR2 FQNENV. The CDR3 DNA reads TGTGCCAGCAGCCAATCTCACCTGGGAGACGAGCAGTACTTC. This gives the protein CASSQSHLGDEQYF.

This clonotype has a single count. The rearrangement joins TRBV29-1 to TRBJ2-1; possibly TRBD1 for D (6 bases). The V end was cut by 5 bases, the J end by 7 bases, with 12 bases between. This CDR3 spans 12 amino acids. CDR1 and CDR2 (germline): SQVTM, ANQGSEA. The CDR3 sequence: CSVPVQGNEQFF. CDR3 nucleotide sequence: TGCAGCGTTCCTGTTCAGGGGAATGAGCAGTTCTTC.

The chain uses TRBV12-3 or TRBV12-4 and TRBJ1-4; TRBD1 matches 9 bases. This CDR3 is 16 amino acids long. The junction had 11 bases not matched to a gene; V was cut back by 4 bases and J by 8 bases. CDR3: CASSSPWTGEGEKLFF. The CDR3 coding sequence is TGTGCCAGCAGTTCCCCATGGACAGGGGAGGGGGAAAAACTGTTTTTT.

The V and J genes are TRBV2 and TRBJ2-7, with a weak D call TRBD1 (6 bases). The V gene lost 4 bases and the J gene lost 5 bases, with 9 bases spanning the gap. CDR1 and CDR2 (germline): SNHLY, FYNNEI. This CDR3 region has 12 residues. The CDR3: CASSARGNEQYF. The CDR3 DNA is TGTGCCAGCAGTGCAAGGGGGAACGAGCAGTACTTC.

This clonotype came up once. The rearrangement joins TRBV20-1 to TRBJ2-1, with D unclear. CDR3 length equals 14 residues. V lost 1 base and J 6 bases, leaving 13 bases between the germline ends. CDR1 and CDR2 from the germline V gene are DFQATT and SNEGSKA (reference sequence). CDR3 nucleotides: TGCAGTGCTAGAGCTGGGGTCCTCGTCAATGAGCAGTTCTTC. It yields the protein CSARAGVLVNEQFF.

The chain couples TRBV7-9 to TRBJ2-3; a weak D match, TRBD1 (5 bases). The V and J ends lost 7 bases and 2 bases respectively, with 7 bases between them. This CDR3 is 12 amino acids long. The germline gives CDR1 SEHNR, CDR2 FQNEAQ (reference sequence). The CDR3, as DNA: TGTGCCAGCATGGACACCACAGATACGCAGTATTTT. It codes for CASMDTTDTQYF.

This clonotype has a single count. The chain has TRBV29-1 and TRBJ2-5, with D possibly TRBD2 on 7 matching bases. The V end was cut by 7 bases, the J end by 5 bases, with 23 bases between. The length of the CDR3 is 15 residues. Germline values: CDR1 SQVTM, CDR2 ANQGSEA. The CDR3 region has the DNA TGCAGCGAGACCGGGGGGCAGGGAGGTTCGGAGACCCAGTACTTC. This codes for CSETGGQGGSETQYF.

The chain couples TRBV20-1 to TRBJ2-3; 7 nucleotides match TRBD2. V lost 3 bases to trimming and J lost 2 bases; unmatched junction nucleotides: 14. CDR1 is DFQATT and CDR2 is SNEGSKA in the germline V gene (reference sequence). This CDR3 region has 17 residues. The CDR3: CSASGPTTSFATDTQYF. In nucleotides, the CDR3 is TGCAGTGCTAGTGGCCCTACGACTAGCTTCGCCACAGATACGCAGTATTTT.

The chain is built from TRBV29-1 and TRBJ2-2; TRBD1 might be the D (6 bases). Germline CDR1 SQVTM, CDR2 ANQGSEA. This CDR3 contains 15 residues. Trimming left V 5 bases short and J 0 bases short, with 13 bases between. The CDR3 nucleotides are TGCAGCGTTACCGGACAGACAGCGAACACCGGGGAGCTGTTTTTT. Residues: CSVTGQTANTGELFF.

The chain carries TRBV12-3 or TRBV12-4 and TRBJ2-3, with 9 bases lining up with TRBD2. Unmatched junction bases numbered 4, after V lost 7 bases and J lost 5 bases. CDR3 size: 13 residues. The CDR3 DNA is TGTGCCAGCACTAGCGGGGTTTTAGATACGCAGTATTTT. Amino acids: CASTSGVLDTQYF.

CDR3 amino acids: CASSKRTGDTEAFF. The DNA of the CDR3 is TGTGCCAGCAGCAAACGGACAGGGGACACTGAAGCTTTCTTT. This chain links TRBV7-9 with TRBJ1-1; 9 bases line up with TRBD1. Germline values: CDR1 SEHNR, CDR2 FQNEAQ (reference sequence). There are 14 residues in the CDR3. Trimming cost V 5 bases and J 3 bases; bases outside gene matches: 4.

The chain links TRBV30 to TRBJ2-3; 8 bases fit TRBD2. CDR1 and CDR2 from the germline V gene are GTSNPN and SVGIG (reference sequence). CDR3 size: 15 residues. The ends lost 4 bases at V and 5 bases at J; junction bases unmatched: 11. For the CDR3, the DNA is TGTGCCTGGACCGGTGGGGCGGGGGGCCGAGATACGCAGTATTTT. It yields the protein CAWTGGAGGRDTQYF.